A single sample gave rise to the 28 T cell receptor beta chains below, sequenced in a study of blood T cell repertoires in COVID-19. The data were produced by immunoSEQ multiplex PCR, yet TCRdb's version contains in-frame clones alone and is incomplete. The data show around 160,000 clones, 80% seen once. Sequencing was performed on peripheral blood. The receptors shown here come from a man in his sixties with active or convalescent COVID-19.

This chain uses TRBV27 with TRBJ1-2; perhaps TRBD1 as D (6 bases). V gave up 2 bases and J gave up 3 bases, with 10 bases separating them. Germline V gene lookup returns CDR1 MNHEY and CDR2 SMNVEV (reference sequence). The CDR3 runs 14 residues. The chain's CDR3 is CASSLGGADYGYTF. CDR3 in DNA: TGTGCCAGCAGTTTAGGGGGGGCAGACTATGGCTACACCTTC.

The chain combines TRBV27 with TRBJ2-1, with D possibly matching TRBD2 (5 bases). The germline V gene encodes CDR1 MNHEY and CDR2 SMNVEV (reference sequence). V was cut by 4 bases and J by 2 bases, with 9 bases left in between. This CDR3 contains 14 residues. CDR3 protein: CASSSYGTYNEQFF. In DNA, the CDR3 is TGTGCCAGCAGTTCTTACGGGACCTACAATGAGCAGTTCTTC.

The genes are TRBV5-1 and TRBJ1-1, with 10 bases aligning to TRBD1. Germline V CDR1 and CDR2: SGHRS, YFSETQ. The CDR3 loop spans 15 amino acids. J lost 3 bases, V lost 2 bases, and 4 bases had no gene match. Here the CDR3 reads CASSLLDRGDTEAFF. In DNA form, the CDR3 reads TGCGCCAGCAGCTTACTGGACAGGGGGGACACTGAAGCTTTCTTT.

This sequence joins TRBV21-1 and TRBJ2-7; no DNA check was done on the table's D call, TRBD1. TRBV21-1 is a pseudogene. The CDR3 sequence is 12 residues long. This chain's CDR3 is CASRRGFYEQYF. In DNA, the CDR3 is TGTGCCAGCAGGAGGGGGTTCTACGAGCAGTACTTC.

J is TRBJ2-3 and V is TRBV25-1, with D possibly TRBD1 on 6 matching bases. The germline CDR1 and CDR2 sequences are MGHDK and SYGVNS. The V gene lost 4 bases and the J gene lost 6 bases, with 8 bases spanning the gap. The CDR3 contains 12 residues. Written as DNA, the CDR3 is TGTGCCAGCAGTGTTACAGGGGATACGCAGTATTTT. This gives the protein CASSVTGDTQYF.

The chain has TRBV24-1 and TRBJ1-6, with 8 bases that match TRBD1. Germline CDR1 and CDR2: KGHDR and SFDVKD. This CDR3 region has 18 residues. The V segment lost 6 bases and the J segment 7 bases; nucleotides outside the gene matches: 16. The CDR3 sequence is CATSQKEDREFWNSPLHF. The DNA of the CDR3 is TGTGCCACCAGTCAGAAGGAGGACAGGGAATTTTGGAATTCACCCCTCCACTTT.

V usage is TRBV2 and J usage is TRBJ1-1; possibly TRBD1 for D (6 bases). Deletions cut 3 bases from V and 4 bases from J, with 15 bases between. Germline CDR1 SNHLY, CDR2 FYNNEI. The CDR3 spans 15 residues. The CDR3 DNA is TGTGCCAGCAGTGATATTGGGGGGGCGAGCACTGAAGCTTTCTTT. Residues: CASSDIGGASTEAFF.

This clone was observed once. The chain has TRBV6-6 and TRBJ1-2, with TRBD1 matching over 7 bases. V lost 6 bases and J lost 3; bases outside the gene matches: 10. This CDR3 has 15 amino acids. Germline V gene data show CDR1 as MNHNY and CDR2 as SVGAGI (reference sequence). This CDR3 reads CASRVQGKSYYGYTF. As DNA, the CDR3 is TGTGCCAGCAGGGTACAGGGGAAGAGTTACTATGGCTACACCTTC.

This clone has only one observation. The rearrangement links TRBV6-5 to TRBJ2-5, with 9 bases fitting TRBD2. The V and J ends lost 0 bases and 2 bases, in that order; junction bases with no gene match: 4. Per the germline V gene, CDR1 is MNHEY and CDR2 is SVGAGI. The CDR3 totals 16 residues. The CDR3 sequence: CASSYSRLAVQETQYF. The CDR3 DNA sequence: TGTGCCAGCAGTTACTCGAGACTAGCGGTTCAAGAGACCCAGTACTTC.

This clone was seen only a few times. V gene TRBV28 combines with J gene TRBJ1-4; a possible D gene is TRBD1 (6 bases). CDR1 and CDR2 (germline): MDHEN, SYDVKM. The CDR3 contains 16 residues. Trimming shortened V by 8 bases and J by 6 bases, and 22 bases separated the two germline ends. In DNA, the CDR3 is TGTGCCAGCCGGACAAGGGGGACGCCCGGGCATGAAAAACTGTTTTTT. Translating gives CASRTRGTPGHEKLFF.

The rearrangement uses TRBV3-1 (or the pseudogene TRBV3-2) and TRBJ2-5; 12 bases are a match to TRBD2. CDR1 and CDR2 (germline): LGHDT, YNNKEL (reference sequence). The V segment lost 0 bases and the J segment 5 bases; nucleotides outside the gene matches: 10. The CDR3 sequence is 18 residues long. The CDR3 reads CASSQDIRLAGDGETQYF. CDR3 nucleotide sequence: TGTGCCAGCAGCCAAGATATCCGACTAGCGGGAGATGGGGAGACCCAGTACTTC.

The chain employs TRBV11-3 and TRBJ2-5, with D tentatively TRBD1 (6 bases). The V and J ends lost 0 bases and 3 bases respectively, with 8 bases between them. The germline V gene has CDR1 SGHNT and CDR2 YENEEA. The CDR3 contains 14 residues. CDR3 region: CASSLDGGKETQYF. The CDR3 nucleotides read TGTGCCAGCAGCTTAGATGGGGGCAAAGAGACCCAGTACTTC.

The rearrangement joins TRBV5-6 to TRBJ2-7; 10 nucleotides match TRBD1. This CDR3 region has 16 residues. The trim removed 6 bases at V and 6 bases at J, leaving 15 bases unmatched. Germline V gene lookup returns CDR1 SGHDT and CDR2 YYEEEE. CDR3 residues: CASNWGGTGVSSEQYF. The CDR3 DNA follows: TGTGCCAGCAACTGGGGCGGGACAGGGGTGTCGAGCGAGCAGTACTTC.

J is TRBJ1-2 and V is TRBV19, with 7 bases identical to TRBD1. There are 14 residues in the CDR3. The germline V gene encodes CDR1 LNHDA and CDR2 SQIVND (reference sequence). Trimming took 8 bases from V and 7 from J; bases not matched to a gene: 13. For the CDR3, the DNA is TGTGCCAGTGGGCTCAACAGGGGATCCCCTGGCTACACCTTC. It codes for CASGLNRGSPGYTF.

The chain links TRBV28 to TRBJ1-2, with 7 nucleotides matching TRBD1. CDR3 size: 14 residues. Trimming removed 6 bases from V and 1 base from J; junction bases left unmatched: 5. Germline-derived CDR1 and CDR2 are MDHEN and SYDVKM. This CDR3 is CASRGTAINYGYTF. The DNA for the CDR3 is TGTGCCAGCAGGGGGACAGCTATTAACTATGGCTACACCTTC.

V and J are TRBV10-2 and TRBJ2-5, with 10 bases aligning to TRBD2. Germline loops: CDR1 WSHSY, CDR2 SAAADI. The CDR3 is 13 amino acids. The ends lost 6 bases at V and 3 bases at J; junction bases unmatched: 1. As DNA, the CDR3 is TGCGCCAGCAGCGGACTAGCGGAAGAGACCCAGTACTTC. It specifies CASSGLAEETQYF.

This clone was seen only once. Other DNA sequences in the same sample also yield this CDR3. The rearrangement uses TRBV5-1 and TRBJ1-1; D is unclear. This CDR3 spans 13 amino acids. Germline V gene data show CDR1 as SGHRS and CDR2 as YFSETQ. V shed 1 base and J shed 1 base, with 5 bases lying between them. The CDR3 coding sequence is TGCGCCAGCAGCTTGTCCCAGAACACTGAAGCTTTCTTT. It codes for CASSLSQNTEAFF.

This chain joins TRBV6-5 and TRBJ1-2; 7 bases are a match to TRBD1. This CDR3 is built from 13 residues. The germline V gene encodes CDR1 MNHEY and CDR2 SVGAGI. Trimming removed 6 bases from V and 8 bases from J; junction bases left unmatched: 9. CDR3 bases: TGTGCCAGCAGGGACAGGCTGGGGGTGGGCTACACCTTC. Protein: CASRDRLGVGYTF.

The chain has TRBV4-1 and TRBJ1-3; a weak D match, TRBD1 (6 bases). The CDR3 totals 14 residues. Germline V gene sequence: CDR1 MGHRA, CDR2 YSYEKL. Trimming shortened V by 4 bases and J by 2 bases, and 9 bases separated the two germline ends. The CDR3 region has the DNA TGCGCCAGCAGCCCATGGACAGCTGGAAACACCATATATTTT. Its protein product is CASSPWTAGNTIYF.

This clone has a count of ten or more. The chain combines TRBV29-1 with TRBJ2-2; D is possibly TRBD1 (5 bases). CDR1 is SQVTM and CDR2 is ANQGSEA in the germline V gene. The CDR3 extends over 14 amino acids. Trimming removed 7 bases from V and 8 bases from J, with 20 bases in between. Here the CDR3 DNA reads TGCAGCGCCGTGATTGAGGACATGGTTGGGGAGCTGTTTTTT. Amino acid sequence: CSAVIEDMVGELFF.

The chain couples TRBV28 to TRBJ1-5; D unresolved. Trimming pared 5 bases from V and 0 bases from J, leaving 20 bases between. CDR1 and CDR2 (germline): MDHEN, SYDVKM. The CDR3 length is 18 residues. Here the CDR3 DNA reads TGTGCCAGCAGTCTAGGTATAGCAGCTCCGATTAGCAATCAGCCCCAGCATTTT. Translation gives CASSLGIAAPISNQPQHF. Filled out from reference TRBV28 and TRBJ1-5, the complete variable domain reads DVKVTQSSRYLVKRTGEKVFLECVQDMDHENMFWYRQDPGLGLRLIYFSYDVKMKEKGDIPEGYSVSREKKERFSLILESASTNQTSMYLCASSLGIAAPISNQPQHFGDGTRLSIL.

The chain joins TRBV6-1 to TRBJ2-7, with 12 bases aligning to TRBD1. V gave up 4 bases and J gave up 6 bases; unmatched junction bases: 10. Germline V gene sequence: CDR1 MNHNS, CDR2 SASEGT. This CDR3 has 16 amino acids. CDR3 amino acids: CASSAIPGQGASEQYF. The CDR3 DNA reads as TGTGCCAGCAGTGCGATCCCGGGACAGGGGGCCTCCGAGCAGTACTTC.

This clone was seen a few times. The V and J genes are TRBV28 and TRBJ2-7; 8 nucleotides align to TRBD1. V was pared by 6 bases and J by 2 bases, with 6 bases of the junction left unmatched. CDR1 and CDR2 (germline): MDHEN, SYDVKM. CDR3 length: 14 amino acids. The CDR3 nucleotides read TGTGCCAGCAGCCCTAGGACAGGGCCCTACGAGCAGTACTTC. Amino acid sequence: CASSPRTGPYEQYF.

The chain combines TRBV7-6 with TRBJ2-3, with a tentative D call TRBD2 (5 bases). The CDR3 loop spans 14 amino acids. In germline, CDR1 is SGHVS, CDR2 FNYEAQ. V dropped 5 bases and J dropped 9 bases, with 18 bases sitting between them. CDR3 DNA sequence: TGTGCCAGCAGCCTACGTTACCGGGAAAGAACGCAGTATTTT. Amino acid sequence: CASSLRYRERTQYF.

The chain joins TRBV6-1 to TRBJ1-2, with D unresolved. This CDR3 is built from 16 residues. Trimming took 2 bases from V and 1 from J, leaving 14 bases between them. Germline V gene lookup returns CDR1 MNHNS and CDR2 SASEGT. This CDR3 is CASSENGLSFNYGYTF. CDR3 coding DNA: TGTGCCAGCAGTGAAAACGGACTTTCCTTTAACTATGGCTACACCTTC.

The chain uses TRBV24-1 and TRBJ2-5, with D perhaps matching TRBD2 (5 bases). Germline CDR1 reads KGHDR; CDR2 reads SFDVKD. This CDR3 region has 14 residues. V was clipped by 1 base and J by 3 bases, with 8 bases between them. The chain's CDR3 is CATSDFGSKETQYF. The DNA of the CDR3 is TGTGCCACCAGTGATTTTGGGAGCAAAGAGACCCAGTACTTC.

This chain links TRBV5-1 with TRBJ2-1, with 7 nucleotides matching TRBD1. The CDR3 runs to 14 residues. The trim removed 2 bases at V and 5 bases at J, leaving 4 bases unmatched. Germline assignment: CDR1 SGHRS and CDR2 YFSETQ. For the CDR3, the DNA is TGCGCCAGCAGCTTCGGGACAGCAAACAATGAGCAGTTCTTC. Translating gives CASSFGTANNEQFF.

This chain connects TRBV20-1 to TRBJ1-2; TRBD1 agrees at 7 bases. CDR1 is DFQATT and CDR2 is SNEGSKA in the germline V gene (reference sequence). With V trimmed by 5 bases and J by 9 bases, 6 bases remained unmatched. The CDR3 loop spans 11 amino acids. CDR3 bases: TGCAGTGCTCTGGACAGGTACAGCTACACCTTC. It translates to CSALDRYSYTF.